This is a list of T cell receptor beta chains from one sample in a study of blood T cell repertoires in COVID-19. The protocol was immunoSEQ multiplex PCR, while the TCRdb copy is restricted to in-frame clones and leaves out a portion. The sample carries over 200,000 clones, approximately 84% recorded once. Input material: peripheral blood. The receptors were sampled from a woman younger than 45 who had recovered from COVID-19. Both conserved end residues are part of each CDR3. Fields, in order: D gene, clone size, J gene, V gene, CDR3 protein, CDR3 DNA. D genes are given only for firm matches. Only part of the rows carry a size: once, few, many, or a class if the clone is expanded.

. . TRBJ2-3 TRBV6-5 CASSYSQERYTDTQYF TGTGCCAGCAGTTACTCGCAGGAGCGGTACACAGATACGCAGTATTTT
. . TRBJ2-7 TRBV2 CASSEGRNPYEQYF TGTGCCAGCAGTGAGGGCCGAAATCCCTACGAGCAGTACTTC
TRBD2 . TRBJ2-1 TRBV5-1 CASSPMTSGGAYEQFF TGCGCCAGCAGCCCCATGACTAGCGGGGGGGCATATGAGCAGTTCTTC
. . TRBJ2-1 TRBV4-2 CASSQDRFRGGQVRDEQFF TGTGCCAGCAGCCAAGATCGGTTTAGGGGGGGCCAAGTTCGGGATGAGCAGTTCTTC
TRBD2 . TRBJ2-1 TRBV12-5 CASGLSSGGYNEQFF TGTGCTAGTGGTTTGTCTAGCGGGGGGTACAATGAGCAGTTCTTC
. . TRBJ2-2 TRBV5-4 CASSPRSWGDGELFF TGTGCCAGCAGCCCCCGGAGCTGGGGCGACGGGGAGCTGTTTTTT
. . TRBJ1-6 TRBV5-4 CASSFVKSSYNSPLHF TGTGCCAGCAGCTTTGTTAAGAGCTCCTATAATTCACCCCTCCACTTT
. . TRBJ2-5 TRBV12-3/TRBV12-4 CASSLGGTQYF TGTGCCAGCAGTTTGGGGGGGACCCAGTACTTC
TRBD1 . TRBJ2-2 TRBV27 CASRARQGKAGELFF TGTGCCAGCAGAGCCCGACAGGGGAAGGCCGGGGAGCTGTTTTTT
. . TRBJ1-4 TRBV2 CASSESRGGEKLFF TGTGCCAGCAGTGAAAGTCGGGGGGGAGAAAAACTGTTTTTT
TRBD2 . TRBJ2-1 TRBV5-1 CASSPGTSGGQGEQFF TGCGCCAGCAGCCCCGGGACTAGCGGGGGGCAAGGTGAGCAGTTCTTC
TRBD1 . TRBJ2-7 TRBV27 CASRQTGGGTYEQYF TGTGCCAGCAGACAAACAGGGGGTGGAACCTACGAGCAGTACTTC
. . TRBJ1-1 TRBV7-9 CASSLQGPPQAFF TGTGCCAGCAGCTTGCAGGGCCCCCCTCAAGCTTTCTTT
TRBD1 many TRBJ1-2 TRBV5-4 CASSPDRGRLGYTF TGTGCCAGCAGCCCGGACAGGGGTAGGCTAGGCTACACCTTC
. . TRBJ2-1 TRBV20-1 CSASLTNEQFF TGCAGTGCTAGCCTAACCAATGAGCAGTTCTTC
TRBD1 . TRBJ2-2 TRBV18 CASSRDRDKGGELFF TGTGCCAGCTCACGGGACAGGGATAAAGGCGGGGAGCTGTTTTTT
. . TRBJ1-4 TRBV1 CTSSQPDRGSKKLFF TGCACCAGCAGCCAACCGGACAGGGGGAGTAAAAAACTGTTTTTT
. . TRBJ2-2 TRBV6-5 CASRQLHTGELFF TGTGCCAGCCGACAATTGCACACCGGGGAGCTGTTTTTT
TRBD1 . TRBJ1-2 TRBV5-6 CASSLSGGTAYGYTF TGTGCCAGCAGCTTGTCCGGCGGGACAGCCTATGGCTACACCTTC
TRBD1 . TRBJ1-2 TRBV3-1/TRBV3-2 CASSQEWDRLDGYTF TGTGCCAGCAGCCAAGAGTGGGACAGGCTCGATGGCTACACCTTC
TRBD2 . TRBJ2-1 TRBV19 CASSTGLAGNNEQFF TGTGCCAGTAGTACTGGACTAGCGGGGAACAATGAGCAGTTCTTC
. . TRBJ1-1 TRBV4-3 CASSQVAGENTEAFF TGCGCCAGCAGCCAAGTTGCAGGGGAGAACACTGAAGCTTTCTTT
. . TRBJ2-1 TRBV13 CASRGPDVNEQFF TGTGCCAGCAGGGGGCCGGACGTCAATGAGCAGTTCTTC
. . TRBJ2-5 TRBV5-1 CASRRGQETQYF TGCGCCAGCAGAAGGGGCCAAGAGACCCAGTACTTC
TRBD1 . TRBJ1-2 TRBV3-1/TRBV3-2 CASRRGTANYGYTF TGTGCCAGCAGGAGGGGGACAGCTAACTATGGCTACACCTTC
. . TRBJ2-2 TRBV21-1 CASSKTLWQISGDTGELFF TGTGCCAGCAGCAAAACCTTGTGGCAGATTTCGGGGGACACCGGGGAGCTGTTTTTT
TRBD2 . TRBJ2-7 TRBV2 CASSEAWTSGGLYGEQYF TGTGCCAGCAGTGAAGCCTGGACTAGCGGGGGTCTCTATGGCGAGCAGTACTTC
. . TRBJ2-4 TRBV5-4 CASSSRPRTDLLAKNIQYF TGTGCCAGCAGCTCCAGGCCCCGTACAGACCTCCTAGCCAAAAACATTCAGTACTTC
TRBD2 . TRBJ2-5 TRBV7-3 CASSPSGTSGPTGETQYF TGTGCCAGCAGCCCTTCTGGGACTAGCGGGCCTACCGGGGAGACCCAGTACTTC
. . TRBJ1-2 TRBV4-3 CASSQAGRTTNYGYTF TGCGCCAGCAGCCAAGCGGGACGGACTACTAACTATGGCTACACCTTC
. . TRBJ1-1 TRBV29-1 CSVQATNTEAFF TGCAGCGTGCAGGCCACAAACACTGAAGCTTTCTTT
. . TRBJ1-4 TRBV11-2 CASSLGLGGRFEKLFF TGTGCCAGCAGCTTAGGACTCGGGGGGCGCTTCGAAAAACTGTTTTTT
TRBD2 . TRBJ2-7 TRBV6-5 CASSYSSGGTYEQYF TGTGCCAGCAGTTACTCAAGCGGGGGGACCTACGAGCAGTACTTC
TRBD2 . TRBJ2-1 TRBV7-3 CASSSLGLAGMNEQFF TGTGCCAGCAGCTCCCTCGGACTAGCGGGGATGAATGAGCAGTTCTTC
TRBD1 . TRBJ1-6 TRBV6-4 CASSTGGGSGSPLHF TGTGCCAGCAGCACAGGGGGAGGTTCAGGATCACCCCTCCACTTT
TRBD1 once TRBJ1-1 TRBV15 CATSTRTGFGEAFF TGTGCCACCAGCACCCGGACAGGGTTTGGTGAAGCTTTCTTT
. once TRBJ1-1 TRBV18 CASSLPGRERAFF TGTGCCAGCTCACTCCCGGGGCGGGAAAGGGCTTTCTTT
TRBD2 . TRBJ2-5 TRBV5-1 CASSESGGKETQYF TGCGCCAGCAGCGAAAGCGGGGGGAAAGAGACCCAGTACTTC
. . TRBJ1-5 TRBV27 CASSGGGFPQHF TGTGCCAGCAGTGGGGGAGGATTCCCCCAGCATTTT
TRBD1 . TRBJ1-6 TRBV6-1 CASSDPGTGETPLHF TGTGCCAGCAGTGACCCAGGGACAGGGGAGACACCCCTCCACTTT
TRBD2 once TRBJ2-5 TRBV7-9 CASSLRVGLVAQETQYF TGTGCCAGCAGCTTGCGGGTCGGACTAGTGGCTCAAGAGACCCAGTACTTC
. once TRBJ2-5 TRBV5-6 CASSLASGRSETQYF TGTGCCAGCAGCTTGGCCTCAGGGCGGAGTGAGACCCAGTACTTC
TRBD1 . TRBJ2-2 TRBV10-3 CAVRDRATGELFF TGTGCCGTTCGGGACAGGGCCACCGGGGAGCTGTTTTTT
. . TRBJ1-2 TRBV21-1 CASSKLPGTSNYGYTF TGTGCCAGCAGCAAACTTCCGGGGACTTCTAACTATGGCTACACCTTC
. . TRBJ2-4 TRBV6-1 CASSEGGGRNIQYF TGTGCCAGCAGTGAAGGGGGGGGGCGGAACATTCAGTACTTC